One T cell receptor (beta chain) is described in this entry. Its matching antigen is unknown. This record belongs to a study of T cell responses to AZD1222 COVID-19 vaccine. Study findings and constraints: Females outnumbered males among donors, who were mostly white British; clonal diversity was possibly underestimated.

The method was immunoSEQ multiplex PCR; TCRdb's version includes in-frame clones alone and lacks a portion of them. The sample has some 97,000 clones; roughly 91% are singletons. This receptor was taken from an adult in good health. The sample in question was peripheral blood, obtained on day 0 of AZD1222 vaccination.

CDR3 residues: CASSSHRTGDVGNQPQHF. CDR3 sequence (DNA): TGTGCCAGCAGTTCCCATCGGACAGGGGACGTTGGCAATCAGCCCCAGCATTTT. The chain employs TRBV28 and TRBJ1-5; TRBD1 agrees at 9 bases. Germline V gene sequence: CDR1 MDHEN, CDR2 SYDVKM. The length of the CDR3 is 18 residues. V lost 4 bases to trimming and J lost 2 bases; unmatched junction nucleotides: 12.